This TCR beta chain was captured in a study of Graves' ophthalmopathy and Graves' hyperthyroidism. Overall study: No progression to ophthalmopathy over 18 months defined stable hyperthyroidism.

Study observations and caveats: In blood appeared most of the expanded thyroid clonotypes whose frequency exceeded 0.001. As the model predicted ophthalmopathy progression, it achieved a sensitivity of just over 70% and a specificity of 72.22%.

Scientists amplified the TCR beta CDR3 regions from RNA transcripts. HTBI-primed first-round RT-PCR preceded second-round multiplex PCR. Each CDR3 protein gets one entry after TCRdb re-called the multiplex PCR reads with MiXCR. The repertoire has around 1,200,000 distinct CDR3 sequences, about two fifths of them found once; the top ten carry approximately 12%. The V and J ends lost 3 bases and 4 bases respectively, with 9 bases between them. CDR1 LNHDA and CDR2 SQIVND come from the germline V gene (reference sequence). The CDR3 consists of 14 residues. To note about this clonotype: Its antigen remains unidentified.

Sequencing was carried out using peripheral blood or thyroid tissue (not recorded which). The rearrangement links TRBV19 to TRBJ2-2; weak D call: TRBD1 (6 bases). The sequence was obtained from an adult man with Graves' hyperthyroidism. The DNA of the CDR3 is TGTGCCAGTAGTATCAGGGGCCCCACCGGGGAGCTGTTTTTT. Translation: CASSIRGPTGELFF.